The 22 T cell receptor beta chains listed next were all sequenced from one sample in a study of T cell responses to AZD1222 COVID-19 vaccine. TCRdb keeps only in-frame clones here, not all; method: immunoSEQ multiplex PCR. The data hold roughly 96,000 clones, with roughly nine tenths observed a single time. The sample was peripheral blood, taken on day 0 of AZD1222 vaccination. The receptors were gathered from an adult in good health.

The chain links TRBV5-1 to TRBJ2-5; 7 bases agree with TRBD2. The CDR3 has 16 residues. Germline V lookup: CDR1 SGHRS, CDR2 YFSETQ. V was pared by 3 bases and J by 3 bases, with 11 bases of the junction left unmatched. CDR3 sequence: CASSWNSGTSEETQYF. For the CDR3, the DNA is TGCGCCAGCAGCTGGAACTCCGGCACTAGCGAAGAGACCCAGTACTTC.

The CDR3 DNA reads as TGTGCCAGCAGCTTAACTGCTAGCGGGGGACAGGGCACAGATACGCAGTATTTT. This translates into CASSLTASGGQGTDTQYF. The V call is TRBV7-3, the J call TRBJ2-3, with TRBD2 matching 10 bases. The trim removed 0 bases at V and 1 base at J, leaving 7 bases unmatched. Looked up from germline, CDR1 is SGHTA and CDR2 is FQGTGA. CDR3 length equals 18 residues.

The rearrangement links TRBV10-3 to TRBJ1-1; perhaps TRBD1 as D (6 bases). The CDR3 is 12 amino acids. The V gene's germline CDR1 is ENHRY and CDR2 SYGVKD. Trimming left V 8 bases short and J 6 bases short, with 13 bases between. The CDR3 DNA is TGTGCCATCGCTGGGGGCGAATCTGAAGCTTTCTTT. Amino acids: CAIAGGESEAFF.

This chain joins TRBV28 and TRBJ1-2, with a possible D match to TRBD1 (5 bases). This CDR3 spans 15 amino acids. V was pared by 2 bases and J by 4 bases, with 14 bases between. Germline V gene sequence: CDR1 MDHEN, CDR2 SYDVKM. CDR3 region: CASSLVGTARYGYTF. The CDR3 bases are TGTGCCAGCAGTTTAGTGGGGACTGCGCGCTATGGCTACACCTTC.

The V and J genes are TRBV28 and TRBJ2-7, with TRBD2 as a possible D gene (5 bases). Germline V lookup: CDR1 MDHEN, CDR2 SYDVKM. CDR3 length: 15 amino acids. V shed 6 bases and J shed 2 bases, with 17 bases lying between them. The CDR3 here is CASSRFEGSTYEQYF. Here the CDR3 DNA reads TGTGCCAGCAGCCGCTTCGAGGGATCTACCTACGAGCAGTACTTC.

The V gene is TRBV28, the J gene TRBJ1-4; 8 nucleotides match TRBD1. Trimming at V came to 0 bases and at J to 4 bases, leaving 7 bases not matched to a gene. This CDR3 has 17 residues. Germline V gene sequence: CDR1 MDHEN, CDR2 SYDVKM. The CDR3 region has the DNA TGTGCCAGCAGTTTATGGTCCAGGGGGCCGGGTAATGAAAAACTGTTTTTT. This codes for CASSLWSRGPGNEKLFF.

The chain has TRBV11-2 and TRBJ2-1; 8 bases are a match to TRBD2. The CDR3 consists of 17 residues. The germline V gene encodes CDR1 SGHAT and CDR2 FQNNGV. Trimming took 5 bases from V and 9 from J; bases not matched to a gene: 18. This CDR3 reads CASSPRGGGSVIGEQFF. The CDR3 nucleotides are TGTGCCAGCAGCCCAAGGGGCGGGGGGTCCGTAATAGGTGAGCAGTTCTTC.

V is TRBV27 and J is TRBJ2-3, with D maybe TRBD1 (6 bases). Germline CDR1 is MNHEY and CDR2 is SMNVEV (reference sequence). Trimming pared 2 bases from V and 4 bases from J, leaving 16 bases between. The CDR3 sequence is 16 residues long. Here the CDR3 reads CASSLRDNQGPDTQYF. The CDR3 nucleotides are TGTGCCAGCAGTTTACGGGACAATCAAGGCCCAGATACGCAGTATTTT.

The V and J genes are TRBV19 and TRBJ2-7; D gene uncertain. CDR3 length: 13 amino acids. V was clipped by 11 bases and J by 5 bases, with 19 bases between them. Germline CDR1 reads LNHDA; CDR2 reads SQIVND (reference sequence). CDR3 DNA sequence: TGTGCCTCAAGAGACCCACTTCTCCACGAGCAGTACTTC. This codes for CASRDPLLHEQYF.

J is TRBJ1-6 and V is TRBV28; D is possibly TRBD1 (6 bases). V lost 6 bases to trimming and J lost 7 bases, with 16 bases between them. Germline V gene data show CDR1 as MDHEN and CDR2 as SYDVKM. The CDR3 runs to 15 residues. The CDR3 loop is CASRLLGGRNSPLHF. Written as DNA, the CDR3 is TGTGCCAGCAGGCTCCTCGGGGGGCGAAATTCACCCCTCCACTTT.

The J gene is TRBJ1-1, the V gene TRBV3-1 (or the pseudogene TRBV3-2); 7 bases are shared with TRBD1. The CDR3 spans 14 residues. Germline V gene data show CDR1 as LGHDT and CDR2 as YNNKEL (reference sequence). V was pared by 4 bases and J by 7 bases, with 9 bases of the junction left unmatched. The CDR3 sequence: CASSRLDRSVEAFF. CDR3 nucleotides: TGTGCCAGCAGCCGACTGGACAGGTCGGTTGAAGCTTTCTTT.

The count of this clone is one. V and J are TRBV5-5 and TRBJ1-2, with 7 bases identical to TRBD1. CDR1 is SGHKS, CDR2 YYEKEE, per germline (reference sequence). This CDR3 has 14 amino acids. The junction had 6 bases not matched to a gene; V was cut back by 2 bases and J by 5 bases. CDR3 coding DNA: TGTGCCAGCAGCTTCCGACAGGGACCATATGGCTACACCTTC. Its protein is CASSFRQGPYGYTF. The variable domain in full, completed from reference TRBV5-5 and TRBJ1-2, reads DAGVTQSPTHLIKTRGQQVTLRCSPISGHKSVSWYQQVLGQGPQFIFQYYEKEERGRGNFPDRFSARQFPNYSSELNVNALLLGDSALYLCASSFRQGPYGYTFGSGTRLTVV.

The rearrangement joins TRBV7-3 to TRBJ2-2; D is unclear. Trimming took off 3 bases at V and 3 bases at J, with 5 bases between the two ends. This CDR3 contains 13 residues. CDR1 is SGHTA, CDR2 FQGTGA, per germline. The CDR3 coding sequence is TGTGCCAGCAGCTTCCAGCACACCGGGGAGCTGTTTTTT. It is translated as CASSFQHTGELFF.

The gene calls are TRBV5-5 and TRBJ1-2, with 10 bases identical to TRBD1. The germline V gene has CDR1 SGHKS and CDR2 YYEKEE (reference sequence). This CDR3 contains 15 residues. With 5 bases clipped from V and 6 bases from J, the junction kept 10 bases outside the gene matches. The CDR3 reads CASSQPGTGAHGYTF. The CDR3 DNA follows: TGTGCCAGCAGTCAACCCGGGACAGGGGCGCATGGCTACACCTTC.

This clone has more than one count but fewer than ten. This chain connects TRBV6-5 to TRBJ2-7; no firm D call. This CDR3 comprises 12 residues. V shed 7 bases and J shed 4 bases, with 11 bases lying between them. The germline CDR1 and CDR2 sequences are MNHEY and SVGAGI. CDR3 region: CASNSGQYEQYF. The CDR3 nucleotides read TGTGCCAGCAACTCGGGCCAATACGAGCAGTACTTC.

The chain is built from TRBV7-2 and TRBJ1-1; 10 bases align to TRBD1. Trimming took 1 base from V and 0 from J; bases not matched to a gene: 5. The CDR3 is 17 amino acids. Germline CDR1 is SGHTA and CDR2 is FQGNSA. CDR3 sequence: CASSLDGQGGLNTEAFF. Here the CDR3 DNA reads TGTGCCAGCAGCTTAGATGGACAGGGGGGGTTGAACACTGAAGCTTTCTTT.

This chain connects TRBV6-1 to TRBJ1-2; 11 bases agree with TRBD1. Germline CDR1 is MNHNS and CDR2 is SASEGT. The CDR3 extends over 13 amino acids. J lost 8 bases, V lost 6 bases, and 5 bases had no gene match. The CDR3, as DNA: TGTGCCAGCAGCCAGGACAGGGGGCGAGGCTACACCTTC. It is translated as CASSQDRGRGYTF.

The V and J genes are TRBV2 and TRBJ1-2, with 7 bases matching TRBD1. In germline, CDR1 is SNHLY, CDR2 FYNNEI. Losses at the gene ends were 6 bases for V and 3 bases for J; bases not matched to a gene: 4. There are 13 residues in the CDR3. The CDR3 coding sequence is TGTGCCAGCAGGGAGGGACAGTACTATGGCTACACCTTC. This translates into CASREGQYYGYTF.

This clone was detected only once. The chain combines TRBV7-2 with TRBJ1-3; 7 nucleotides line up with TRBD1. Germline V gene lookup returns CDR1 SGHTA and CDR2 FQGNSA. CDR3 length equals 16 residues. The trim removed 4 bases at V and 2 bases at J, leaving 8 bases unmatched. In DNA form, the CDR3 reads TGTGCCAGCAGCTCCCGACAGGGCTTAGCTGGAAACACCATATATTTT. Protein product: CASSSRQGLAGNTIYF.

The chain carries TRBV7-2 and TRBJ1-1; possible D gene TRBD1, 5 bases. CDR1 is SGHTA and CDR2 is FQGNSA in the germline V gene. Trimming pared 5 bases from V and 5 bases from J, leaving 18 bases between. The CDR3 runs to 15 residues. CDR3 in amino acids: CASSRGGQGWTEAFF. DNA of the CDR3: TGTGCCAGCAGCAGAGGAGGGCAGGGATGGACTGAAGCTTTCTTT.

The chain links TRBV12-5 to TRBJ1-2, with unresolved D. This CDR3 is built from 12 residues. Per germline, CDR1 LGHNT and CDR2 FRNRAP. Trimming removed 6 bases at V and 7 bases at J, with 12 bases between. As DNA, the CDR3 is TGTGCTAGTGGACCTGAGATGGGTGGCTACACCTTC. This sequence encodes CASGPEMGGYTF.

V gene TRBV9 combines with J gene TRBJ1-1, with 9 bases lining up with TRBD1. CDR3 size: 14 residues. CDR1 and CDR2 from the germline V gene are SGDLS and YYNGEE. Germline trimming cut 5 bases from V and 5 bases from J; bases unmatched to any gene: 7. This CDR3 is CASSRQGVVTEAFF. The CDR3 bases are TGTGCCAGCAGTCGACAGGGGGTGGTAACTGAAGCTTTCTTT.